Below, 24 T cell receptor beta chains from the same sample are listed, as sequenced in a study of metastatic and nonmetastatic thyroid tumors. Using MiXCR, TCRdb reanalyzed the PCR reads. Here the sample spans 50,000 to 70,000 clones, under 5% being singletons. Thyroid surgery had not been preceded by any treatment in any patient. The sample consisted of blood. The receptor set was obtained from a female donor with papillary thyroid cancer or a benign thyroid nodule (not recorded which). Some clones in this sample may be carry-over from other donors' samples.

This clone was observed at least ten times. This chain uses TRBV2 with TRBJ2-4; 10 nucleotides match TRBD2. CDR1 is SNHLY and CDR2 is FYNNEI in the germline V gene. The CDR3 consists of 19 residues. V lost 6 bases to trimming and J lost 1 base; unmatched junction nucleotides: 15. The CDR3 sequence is CASRAGLASAGRAKNIQYF. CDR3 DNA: TGTGCCAGCAGAGCGGGACTAGCGTCCGCCGGGCGGGCCAAAAACATTCAGTACTTC. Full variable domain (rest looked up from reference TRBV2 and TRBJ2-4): EPEVTQTPSHQVTQMGQEVILRCVPISNHLYFYWYRQILGQKVEFLVSFYNNEISEKSEIFDDQFSVERPDGSNFTLKIRSTKLEDSAMYFCASRAGLASAGRAKNIQYFGAGTRLSVL.

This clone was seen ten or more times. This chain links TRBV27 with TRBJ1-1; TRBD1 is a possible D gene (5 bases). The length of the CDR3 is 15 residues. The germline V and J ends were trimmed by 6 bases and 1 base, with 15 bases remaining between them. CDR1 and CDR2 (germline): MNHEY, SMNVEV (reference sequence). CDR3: CASREGLLKNTEAFF. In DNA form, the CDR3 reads TGTGCCAGCAGGGAGGGACTTCTAAAGAACACTGAAGCTTTCTTT.

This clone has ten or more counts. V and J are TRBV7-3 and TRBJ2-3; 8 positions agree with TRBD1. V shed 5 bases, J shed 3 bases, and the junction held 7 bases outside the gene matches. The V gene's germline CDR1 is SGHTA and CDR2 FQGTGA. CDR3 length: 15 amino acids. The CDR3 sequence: CASSTGQEATDTQYF. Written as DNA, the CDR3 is TGTGCCAGCAGCACGGGACAGGAGGCGACAGATACGCAGTATTTT. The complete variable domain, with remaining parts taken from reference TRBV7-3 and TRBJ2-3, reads GAGVSQTPSNKVTEKGKYVELRCDPISGHTALYWYRQSLGQGPEFLIYFQGTGAADDSGLPNDRFFAVRPEGSVSTLKIQRTERGDSAVYLCASSTGQEATDTQYFGPGTRLTVL.

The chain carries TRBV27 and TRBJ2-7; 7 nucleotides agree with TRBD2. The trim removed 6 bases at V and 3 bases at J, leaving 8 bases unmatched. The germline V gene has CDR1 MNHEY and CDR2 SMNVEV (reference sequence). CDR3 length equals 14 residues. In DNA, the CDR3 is TGTGCCAGCAGACCTAGCGGAGGTAACTACGAGCAGTACTTC. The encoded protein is CASRPSGGNYEQYF.

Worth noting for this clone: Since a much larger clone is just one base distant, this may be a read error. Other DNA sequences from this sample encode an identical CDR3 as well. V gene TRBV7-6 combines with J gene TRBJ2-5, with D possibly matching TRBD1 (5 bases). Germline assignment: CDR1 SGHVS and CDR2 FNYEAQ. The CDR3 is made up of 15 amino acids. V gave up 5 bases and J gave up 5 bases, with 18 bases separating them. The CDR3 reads CASSPTQGMGETQYF. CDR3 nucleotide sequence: TGTGCCAGCAGCCCGACCCAGGGTATGGGCGAGACCCAGTACTTC.

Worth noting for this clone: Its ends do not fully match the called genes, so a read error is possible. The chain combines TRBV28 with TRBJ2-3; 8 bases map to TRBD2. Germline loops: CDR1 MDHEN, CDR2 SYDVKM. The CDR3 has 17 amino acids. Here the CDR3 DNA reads TGTGTCAGCAGTGCTACTGGGGGCGGGAGGTCCGGCGATAGGCAGTATTTT. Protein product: CVSSATGGGRSGDRQYF.

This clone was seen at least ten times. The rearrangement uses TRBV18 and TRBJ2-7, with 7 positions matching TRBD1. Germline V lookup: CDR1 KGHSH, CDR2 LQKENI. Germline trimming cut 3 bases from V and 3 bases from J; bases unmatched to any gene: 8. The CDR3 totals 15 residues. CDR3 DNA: TGTGCCAGCTCACCCACCCGACAGGGTATCTACGAGCAGTACTTC. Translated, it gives CASSPTRQGIYEQYF.

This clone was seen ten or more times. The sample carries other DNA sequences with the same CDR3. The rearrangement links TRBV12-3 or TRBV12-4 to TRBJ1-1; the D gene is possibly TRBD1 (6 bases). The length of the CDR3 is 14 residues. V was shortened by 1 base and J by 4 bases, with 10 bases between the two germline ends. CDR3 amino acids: CASSLGAGATEAFF. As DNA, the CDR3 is TGTGCCAGCAGTTTAGGTGCGGGGGCCACTGAAGCTTTCTTT.

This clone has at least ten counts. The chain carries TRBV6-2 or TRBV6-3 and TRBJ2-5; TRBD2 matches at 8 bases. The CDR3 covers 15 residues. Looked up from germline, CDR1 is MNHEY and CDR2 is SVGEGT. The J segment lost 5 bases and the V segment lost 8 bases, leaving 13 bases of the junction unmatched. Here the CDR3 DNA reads TGTGCCAGCCAAAACTCAGCGGGGGTGCTGGAGACCCAGTACTTC. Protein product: CASQNSAGVLETQYF.

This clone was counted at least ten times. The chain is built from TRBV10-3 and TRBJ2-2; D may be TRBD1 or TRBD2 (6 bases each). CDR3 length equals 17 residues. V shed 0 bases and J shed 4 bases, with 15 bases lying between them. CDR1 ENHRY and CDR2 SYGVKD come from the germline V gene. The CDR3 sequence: CAISESLEGGGTGELFF. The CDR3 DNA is TGTGCCATCAGTGAGTCGTTGGAGGGGGGCGGCACCGGGGAGCTGTTTTTT.

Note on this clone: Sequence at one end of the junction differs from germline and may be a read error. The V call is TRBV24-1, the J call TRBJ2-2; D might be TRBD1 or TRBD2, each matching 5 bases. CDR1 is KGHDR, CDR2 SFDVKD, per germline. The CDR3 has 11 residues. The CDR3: CDTSGTGALFF. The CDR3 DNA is TGTGACACCAGTGGCACCGGGGCGCTATTTTTT.

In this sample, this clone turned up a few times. CDR3 amino acids: CSARDQRGVGETQYF. CDR3 DNA sequence: TGCAGTGCTAGAGACCAGCGGGGGGTAGGAGAGACCCAGTACTTC. V is TRBV20-1 and J is TRBJ2-5; 9 bases align to TRBD2. Germline CDR1 reads DFQATT; CDR2 reads SNEGSKA (reference sequence). There are 15 residues in the CDR3. V shed 0 bases, J shed 4 bases, and the junction held 6 bases outside the gene matches.

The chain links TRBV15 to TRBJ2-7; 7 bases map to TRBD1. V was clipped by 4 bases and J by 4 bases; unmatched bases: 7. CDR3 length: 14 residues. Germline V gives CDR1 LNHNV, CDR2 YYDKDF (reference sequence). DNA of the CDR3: TGTGCCACCAGCAACGAGGGGGCAGGGTACGAGCAGTACTTC. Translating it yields CATSNEGAGYEQYF. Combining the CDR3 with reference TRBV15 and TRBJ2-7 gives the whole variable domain DAMVIQNPRYQVTQFGKPVTLSCSQTLNHNVMYWYQQKSSQAPKLLFHYYDKDFNNEADTPDNFQSRRPNTSFCFLDIRSPGLGDTAMYLCATSNEGAGYEQYFGPGTRLTVT.

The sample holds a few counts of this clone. As DNA, the CDR3 is TGTGCCACCAGTGATCTATCAGGGGCCTACAATGAGCAGTTCTTC. Translated, it gives CATSDLSGAYNEQFF. The rearrangement joins TRBV24-1 to TRBJ2-1; tentative D call: TRBD1 (6 bases). CDR1 is KGHDR, CDR2 SFDVKD, per germline. CDR3 length equals 15 residues. V lost 3 bases, J lost 2 bases, and 10 bases lay in between.

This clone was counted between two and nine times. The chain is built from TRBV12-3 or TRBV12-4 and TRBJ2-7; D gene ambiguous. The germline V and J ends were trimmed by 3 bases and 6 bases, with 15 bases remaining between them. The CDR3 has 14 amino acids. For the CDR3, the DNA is TGTGCCAGCAGTTTTGCGAGCGCCTTTGCCGAGCAGTACTTC. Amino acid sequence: CASSFASAFAEQYF.

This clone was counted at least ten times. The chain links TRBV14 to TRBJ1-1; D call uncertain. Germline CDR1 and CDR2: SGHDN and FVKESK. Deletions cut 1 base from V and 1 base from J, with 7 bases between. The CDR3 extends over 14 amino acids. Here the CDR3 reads CASSQGGTNTEAFF. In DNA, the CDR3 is TGTGCCAGCAGCCAAGGTGGCACGAACACTGAAGCTTTCTTT. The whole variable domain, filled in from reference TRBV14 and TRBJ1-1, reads EAGVTQFPSHSVIEKGQTVTLRCDPISGHDNLYWYRRVMGKEIKFLLHFVKESKQDESGMPNNRFLAERTGGTYSTLKVQPAELEDSGVYFCASSQGGTNTEAFFGQGTRLTVV.

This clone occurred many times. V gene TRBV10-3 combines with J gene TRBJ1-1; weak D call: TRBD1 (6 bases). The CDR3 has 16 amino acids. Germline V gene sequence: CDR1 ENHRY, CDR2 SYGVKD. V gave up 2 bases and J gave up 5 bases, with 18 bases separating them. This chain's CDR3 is CAISEGKGGAGTEAFF. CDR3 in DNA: TGTGCCATCAGTGAGGGGAAAGGGGGGGCAGGGACTGAAGCTTTCTTT.

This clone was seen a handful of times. This chain's CDR3 is CASRSQGANTEAFF. The CDR3 nucleotides read TGTGCCAGCAGATCTCAGGGGGCGAACACTGAAGCTTTCTTT. The J gene is TRBJ1-1, the V gene TRBV6-1, with 8 bases fitting TRBD1. The CDR3 runs 14 residues. V was pared by 6 bases and J by 1 base, with 4 bases of the junction left unmatched. Germline V gives CDR1 MNHNS, CDR2 SASEGT.

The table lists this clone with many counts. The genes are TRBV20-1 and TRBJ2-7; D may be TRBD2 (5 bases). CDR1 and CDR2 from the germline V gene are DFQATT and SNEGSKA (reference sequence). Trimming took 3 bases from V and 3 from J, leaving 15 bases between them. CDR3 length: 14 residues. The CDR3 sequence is CSASPAGSDYEQYF. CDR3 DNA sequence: TGCAGTGCTAGCCCCGCTGGTAGCGACTACGAGCAGTACTTC.

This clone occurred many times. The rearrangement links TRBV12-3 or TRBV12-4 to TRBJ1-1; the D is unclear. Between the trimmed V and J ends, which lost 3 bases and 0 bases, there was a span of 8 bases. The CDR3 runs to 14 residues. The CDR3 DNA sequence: TGTGCCAGCAGTTTGAGGGCCATGAACACTGAAGCTTTCTTT. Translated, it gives CASSLRAMNTEAFF.

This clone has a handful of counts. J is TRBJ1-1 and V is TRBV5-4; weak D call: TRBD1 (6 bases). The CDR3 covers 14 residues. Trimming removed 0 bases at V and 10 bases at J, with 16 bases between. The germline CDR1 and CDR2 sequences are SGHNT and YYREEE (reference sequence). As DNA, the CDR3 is TGTGCCAGCAGCTTGGGGGACATTCCCACCCGAGCTTTCTTT. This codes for CASSLGDIPTRAFF.

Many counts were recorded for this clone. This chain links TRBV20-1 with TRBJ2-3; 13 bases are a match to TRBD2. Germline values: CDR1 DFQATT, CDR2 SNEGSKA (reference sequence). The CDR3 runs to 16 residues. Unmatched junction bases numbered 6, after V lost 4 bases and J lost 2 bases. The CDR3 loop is CSAISGTSGNTDTQYF. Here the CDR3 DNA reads TGCAGTGCTATCAGCGGGACTAGCGGGAACACAGATACGCAGTATTTT.

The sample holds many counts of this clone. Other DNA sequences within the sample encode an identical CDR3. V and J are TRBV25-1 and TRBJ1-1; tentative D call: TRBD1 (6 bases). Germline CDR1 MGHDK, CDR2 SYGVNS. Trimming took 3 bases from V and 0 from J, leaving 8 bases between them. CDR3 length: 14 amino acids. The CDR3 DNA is TGTGCCAGCAGTGACGACAGGCTGAACACTGAAGCTTTCTTT. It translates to CASSDDRLNTEAFF. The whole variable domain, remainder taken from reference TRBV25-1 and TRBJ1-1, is EADIYQTPRYLVIGTGKKITLECSQTMGHDKMYWYQQDPGMELHLIHYSYGVNSTEKGDLSSESTVSRIRTEHFPLTLESARPSHTSQYLCASSDDRLNTEAFFGQGTRLTVV.

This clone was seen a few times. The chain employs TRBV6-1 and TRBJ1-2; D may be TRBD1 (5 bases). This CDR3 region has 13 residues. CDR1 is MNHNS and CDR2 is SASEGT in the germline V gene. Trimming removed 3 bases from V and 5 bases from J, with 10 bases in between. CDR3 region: CASSEKGRYGYTF. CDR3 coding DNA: TGTGCCAGCAGTGAGAAGGGGAGATATGGCTACACCTTC.